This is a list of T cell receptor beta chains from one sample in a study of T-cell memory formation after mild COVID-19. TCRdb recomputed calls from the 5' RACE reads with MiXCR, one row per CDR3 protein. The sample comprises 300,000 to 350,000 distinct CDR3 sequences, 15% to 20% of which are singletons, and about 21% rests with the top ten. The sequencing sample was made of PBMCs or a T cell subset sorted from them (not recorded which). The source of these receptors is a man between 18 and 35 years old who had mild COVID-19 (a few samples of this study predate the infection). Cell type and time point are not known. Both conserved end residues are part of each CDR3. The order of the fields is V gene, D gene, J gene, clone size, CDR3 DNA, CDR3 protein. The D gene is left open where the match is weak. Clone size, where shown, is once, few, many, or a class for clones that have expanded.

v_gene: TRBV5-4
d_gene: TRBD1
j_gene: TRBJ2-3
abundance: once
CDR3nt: TGTGCCAGCAGGCCGGACAGGGGGCGAGATACGCAGTATTTT
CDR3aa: CASRPDRGRDTQYF

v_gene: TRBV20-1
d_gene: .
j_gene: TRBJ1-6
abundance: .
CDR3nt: TGCAGTGCTAGAGGCCGGGACGGACAAGTGAGCTCCTATAATTCACCCCTCCACTTT
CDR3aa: CSARGRDGQVSSYNSPLHF

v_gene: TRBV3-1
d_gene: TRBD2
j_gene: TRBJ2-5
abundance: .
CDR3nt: TGTGCCAGCAGTCAGACATGGCGGGGGATGGAGACCCAGTACTTC
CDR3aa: CASSQTWRGMETQYF

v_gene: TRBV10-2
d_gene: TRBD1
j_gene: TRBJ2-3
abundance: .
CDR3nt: TGCGCCAGCAGTGTCCCAGACAGGGCTCCAGATACGCAGTATTTT
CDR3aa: CASSVPDRAPDTQYF

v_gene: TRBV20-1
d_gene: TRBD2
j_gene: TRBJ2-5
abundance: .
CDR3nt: TGCAGTGCTAGTGGTAGCGGGGGTATGACCCAGTACTTC
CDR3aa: CSASGSGGMTQYF

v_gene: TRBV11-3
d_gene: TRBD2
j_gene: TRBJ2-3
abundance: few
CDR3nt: TGTGCCAGCAGCTTAGGGACTAGCGGGGCCACGACGTATACGCAGTATTTT
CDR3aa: CASSLGTSGATTYTQYF

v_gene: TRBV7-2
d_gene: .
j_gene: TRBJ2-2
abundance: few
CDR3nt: TGTGCCAGCAGCTTCAGGGTTGACGGGGAGCTGTTTTTT
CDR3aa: CASSFRVDGELFF

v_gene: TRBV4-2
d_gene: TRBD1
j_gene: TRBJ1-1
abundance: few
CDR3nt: TGTGCCAGCAGCCAATTGGACAGGAGTGAAGCTTTCTTT
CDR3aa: CASSQLDRSEAFF

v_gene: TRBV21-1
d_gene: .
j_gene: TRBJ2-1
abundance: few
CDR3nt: TGTGCCAGCAGCAACCCGGGACAGGGAATCTACAATGAGCAGTTCTTC
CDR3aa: CASSNPGQGIYNEQFF

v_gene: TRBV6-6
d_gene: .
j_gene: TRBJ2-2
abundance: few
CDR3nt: TGTGCCAGCAGTTACCCAGGGGACACCGGGGAGCTGTTTTTT
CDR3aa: CASSYPGDTGELFF

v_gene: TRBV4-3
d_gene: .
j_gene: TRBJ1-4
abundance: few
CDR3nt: TGCGCCAGCAGCCAAGATTCCAGGGCAGGAAAACTGTTTTTT
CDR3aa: CASSQDSRAGKLFF

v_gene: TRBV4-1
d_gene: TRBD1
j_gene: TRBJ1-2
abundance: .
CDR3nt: TGCGCCAGCACGGTCGCGACAGGGGATTCCCGTGGCTACACCTTC
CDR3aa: CASTVATGDSRGYTF